This T cell receptor (beta chain) was documented in a study of cytomegalovirus exposure and HLA in healthy donors. Of note for this clone: The antigen is unknown.

The CDR3 sequence is 16 residues long. Trimming cost V 3 bases and J 3 bases; bases outside gene matches: 10. Germline CDR1 and CDR2: LNHDA and SQIVND (reference sequence). Primers included in the PCR were 60 Vbeta and 13 Jbeta primers. Repertoires were generated with immunoSEQ multiplex PCR, while TCRdb's copy carries only in-frame clones and drops some. The sample includes some 180,000 clones, 80% to 85% of them seen just once. Study-wide findings and caveats: Sequencing likely caused a cluster of highly shared sequence variants. The study listed approximately 170 cytomegalovirus-associated TCR beta chains.

This chain joins TRBV19 and TRBJ1-2, with 7 bases aligning to TRBD1. This TCR was sampled from a woman aged 18-29 years in good health and CMV-seronegative. The specimen sequenced was PBMCs. This CDR3 reads CASSIDTGEVDYGYTF. CDR3 nucleotide sequence: TGTGCCAGTAGTATTGACACAGGGGAGGTTGACTATGGCTACACCTTC.